Following are 8 T cell receptor beta chains from one sample sequenced in a study of blood T cell repertoires in COVID-19. The assay was immunoSEQ multiplex PCR, and TCRdb's table has in-frame clones only and misses some. The table has approximately 200,000 clones, 84% seen once. The specimen sequenced was peripheral blood. Every receptor here comes from an elderly woman with COVID-19, enrolled during active disease.

This clone was recorded a few times. The rearrangement uses TRBV6-5 and TRBJ2-3; 7 bases line up with TRBD2. The junction had 6 bases not matched to a gene; V was cut back by 6 bases and J by 0 bases. Looked up from germline, CDR1 is MNHEY and CDR2 is SVGAGI. The CDR3 has 15 amino acids. The CDR3 spells CASRSSGSSTDTQYF. CDR3 DNA sequence: TGTGCCAGCAGGTCTAGCGGTTCTAGCACAGATACGCAGTATTTT.

The chain uses TRBV18 and TRBJ2-2; D might be TRBD1 (5 bases). V lost 6 bases, J lost 0 bases, and 17 bases lay in between. The CDR3 has 17 amino acids. Germline V CDR1 and CDR2: KGHSH, LQKENI. The CDR3 loop reads CASSLRAGNANTGELFF. CDR3 sequence (DNA): TGTGCCAGCTCCCTCCGGGCAGGGAACGCGAACACCGGGGAGCTGTTTTTT.

V usage is TRBV30 and J usage is TRBJ1-6; D is perhaps TRBD1 (5 bases). This CDR3 comprises 15 residues. With 2 bases removed from V and 8 bases from J, the gap between germline ends came to 16 bases. CDR1 is GTSNPN and CDR2 is SVGIG in the germline V gene (reference sequence). CDR3 nucleotide sequence: TGTGCCTGGAGTTTCCAGGGAGGATTGGATTCACCCCTCCACTTT. Residues: CAWSFQGGLDSPLHF.

The chain combines TRBV6-5 with TRBJ1-1; D gene ambiguous. V shed 7 bases and J shed 4 bases, with 13 bases lying between them. The CDR3 covers 13 residues. The germline V gene has CDR1 MNHEY and CDR2 SVGAGI. CDR3 loop: CASNLRVFTEAFF. CDR3 sequence (DNA): TGTGCCAGCAATTTGCGAGTTTTCACTGAAGCTTTCTTT.

The rearrangement links TRBV10-3 to TRBJ2-6; the D gene is possibly TRBD1 (5 bases). The CDR3 is 16 amino acids. The germline V and J ends were trimmed by 10 bases and 0 bases, with 16 bases remaining between them. Germline V gene data show CDR1 as ENHRY and CDR2 as SYGVKD. The CDR3 reads CATLGDFPSGANVLTF. As DNA, the CDR3 is TGTGCCACCCTAGGGGATTTCCCCTCTGGGGCCAACGTCCTGACTTTC.

The genes are TRBV3-1 (or the pseudogene TRBV3-2) and TRBJ2-2; TRBD2 matches 11 bases. The length of the CDR3 is 17 residues. The J segment lost 0 bases and the V segment lost 4 bases, leaving 4 bases of the junction unmatched. CDR1 is LGHDT and CDR2 is YNNKEL in the germline V gene (reference sequence). The CDR3 coding sequence is TGTGCCAGCAGCCGCACTAGCGGGGGTACGAACACCGGGGAGCTGTTTTTT. This sequence encodes CASSRTSGGTNTGELFF.

About this clone itself: At one boundary the junction diverges from the germline segment, which might be a read error. The gene calls are TRBV2 and TRBJ1-1; D is unresolved. The CDR3 length is 14 residues. CDR1 and CDR2 from the germline V gene are SNHLY and FYNNEI. The CDR3 protein is CASRDTRQNTEAFF. The CDR3 coding sequence is TGTGCCAGCCGTGACACCCGACAGAACACTGAAGCTTTCTTT.

The CDR3 reads CASSTVGNTEAFF. The DNA for the CDR3 is TGCGCCAGCAGCACAGTCGGGAACACTGAAGCTTTCTTT. The J gene is TRBJ1-1, the V gene TRBV5-1; D gene uncertain. The V gene's germline CDR1 is SGHRS and CDR2 YFSETQ. The CDR3 sequence is 13 residues long. Trimming stripped 4 bases from V and 1 base from J, with 8 bases between.